This TCR beta chain was sequenced for a study of blood T cell repertoires in COVID-19. Study-wide context: Acute and convalescent COVID-19 samples came from the United States, Italy and Spain.

The repertoire was sequenced with immunoSEQ multiplex PCR; TCRdb's copy has only in-frame clones and lacks some. The table has 60,000 to 70,000 clones, more than 70% seen once. The participants were between about 18 and 89 years old and came from 24 US areas. Allocation to cohorts depended on clinical history reported by the participants. Cohort 3 recovered donors had two negative PCRs, clearance, or symptom resolution. V was pared by 3 bases and J by 0 bases, with 9 bases between. This CDR3 spans 15 amino acids. Looked up from germline, CDR1 is MNHEY and CDR2 is SMNVEV (reference sequence). Sequencing was performed on PBMCs or T cells enriched from blood (not recorded which). The clonotype was recovered from a woman in her thirties or forties who had recovered from COVID-19. V gene TRBV27 combines with J gene TRBJ1-3, with D unclear. The CDR3 bases are TGTGCCAGCAGTTTCGCCAGAGGCTCTGGAAACACCATATATTTT. Translated, it gives CASSFARGSGNTIYF.